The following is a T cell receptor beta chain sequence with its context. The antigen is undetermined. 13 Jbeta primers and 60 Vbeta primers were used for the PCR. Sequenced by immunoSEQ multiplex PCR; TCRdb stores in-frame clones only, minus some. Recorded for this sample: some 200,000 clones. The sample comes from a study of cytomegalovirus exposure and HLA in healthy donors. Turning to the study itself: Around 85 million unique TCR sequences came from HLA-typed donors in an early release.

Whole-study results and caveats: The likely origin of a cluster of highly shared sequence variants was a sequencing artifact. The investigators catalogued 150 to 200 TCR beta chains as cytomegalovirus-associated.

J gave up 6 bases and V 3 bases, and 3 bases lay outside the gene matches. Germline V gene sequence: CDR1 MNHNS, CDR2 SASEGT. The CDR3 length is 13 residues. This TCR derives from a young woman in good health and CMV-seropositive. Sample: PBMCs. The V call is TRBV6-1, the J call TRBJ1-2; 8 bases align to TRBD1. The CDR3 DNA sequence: TGTGCCAGCAGTGACAGGGACAGGAATGGCTACACCTTC. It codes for CASSDRDRNGYTF.